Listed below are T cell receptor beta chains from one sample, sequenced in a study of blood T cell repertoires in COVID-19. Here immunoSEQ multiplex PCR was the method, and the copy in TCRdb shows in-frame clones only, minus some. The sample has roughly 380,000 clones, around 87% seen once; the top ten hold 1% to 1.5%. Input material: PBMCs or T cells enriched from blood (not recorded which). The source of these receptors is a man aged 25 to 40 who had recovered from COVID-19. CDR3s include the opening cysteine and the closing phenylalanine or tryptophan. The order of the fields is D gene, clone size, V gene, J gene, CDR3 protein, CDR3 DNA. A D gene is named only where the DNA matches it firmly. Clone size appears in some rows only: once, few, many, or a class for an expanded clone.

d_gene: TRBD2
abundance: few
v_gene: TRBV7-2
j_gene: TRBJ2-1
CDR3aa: CASSPGTSGYNEQFF
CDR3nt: TGTGCCAGCAGCCCCGGGACTAGCGGCTACAATGAGCAGTTCTTC

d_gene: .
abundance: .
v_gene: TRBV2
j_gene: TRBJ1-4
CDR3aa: CASRAAWTVEKLFF
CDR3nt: TGTGCCAGCAGAGCGGCTTGGACGGTGGAAAAACTGTTTTTT

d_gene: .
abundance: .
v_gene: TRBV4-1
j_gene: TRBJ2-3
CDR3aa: CASSLLAVYTDTQYF
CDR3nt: TGCGCCAGCAGCCTCTTGGCGGTCTACACAGATACGCAGTATTTT

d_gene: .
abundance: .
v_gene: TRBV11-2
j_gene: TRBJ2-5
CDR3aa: CASSLKVQGSPQYF
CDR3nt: TGTGCCAGCAGCTTAAAGGTGCAGGGAAGTCCCCAGTACTTC

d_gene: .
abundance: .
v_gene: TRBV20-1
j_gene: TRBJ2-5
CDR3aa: CSASDRGAEETQYF
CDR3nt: TGCAGTGCTAGTGACCGGGGAGCCGAAGAGACCCAGTACTTC

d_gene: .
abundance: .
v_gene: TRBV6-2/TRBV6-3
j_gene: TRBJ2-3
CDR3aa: CASSRPTGVLTDTQYF
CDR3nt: TGTGCCAGCAGCCGTCCCACGGGGGTTCTCACAGATACGCAGTATTTT

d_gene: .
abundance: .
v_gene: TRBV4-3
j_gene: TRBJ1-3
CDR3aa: CASSQHTSGGNTIYF
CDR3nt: TGCGCCAGCAGCCAGCATACGAGCGGGGGAAACACCATATATTTT

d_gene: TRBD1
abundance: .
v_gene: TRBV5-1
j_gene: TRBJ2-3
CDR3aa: CASSPQGARTDTQYF
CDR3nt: TGCGCCAGCAGCCCACAGGGGGCCCGCACAGATACGCAGTATTTT

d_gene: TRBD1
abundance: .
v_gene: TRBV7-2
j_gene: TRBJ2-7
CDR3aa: CASSEGQGRTYEQYF
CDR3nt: TGTGCCAGCAGCGAAGGACAGGGACGAACCTACGAGCAGTACTTC

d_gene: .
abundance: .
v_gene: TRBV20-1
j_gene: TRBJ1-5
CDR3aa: CSASPGLGNQPQHF
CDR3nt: TGCAGTGCTAGTCCAGGGCTAGGCAATCAGCCCCAGCATTTT

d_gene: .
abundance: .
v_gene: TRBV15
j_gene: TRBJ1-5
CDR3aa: CATSRDRGGQPQHF
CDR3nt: TGTGCCACCAGCAGAGATCGAGGTGGGCAGCCCCAGCATTTT

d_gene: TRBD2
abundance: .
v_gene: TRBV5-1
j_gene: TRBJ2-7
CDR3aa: CASSLGGGGSYEQYF
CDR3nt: TGCGCCAGCAGCTTGGGCGGGGGGGGCTCCTACGAGCAGTACTTC

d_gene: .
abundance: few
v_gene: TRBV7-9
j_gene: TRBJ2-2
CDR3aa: CASSLAGRATGELFF
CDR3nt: TGTGCCAGCAGCTTAGCGGGCAGGGCCACCGGGGAGCTGTTTTTT

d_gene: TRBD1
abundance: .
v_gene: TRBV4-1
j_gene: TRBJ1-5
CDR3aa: CASSQGGQSNQPQHF
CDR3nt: TGCGCCAGCAGCCAAGGGGGACAGAGCAATCAGCCCCAGCATTTT

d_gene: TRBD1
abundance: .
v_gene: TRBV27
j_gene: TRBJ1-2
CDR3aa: CASSSGGGYTF
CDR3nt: TGTGCCAGCAGTTCAGGGGGTGGCTACACCTTC

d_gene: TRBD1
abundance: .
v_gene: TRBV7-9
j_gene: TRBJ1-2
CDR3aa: CASSLRQGGNYGYTF
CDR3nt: TGTGCCAGCAGCTTAAGACAGGGGGGGAACTATGGCTACACCTTC

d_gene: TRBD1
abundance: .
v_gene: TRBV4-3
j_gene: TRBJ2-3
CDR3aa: CASSQAWDRYTDTQYF
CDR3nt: TGCGCCAGCAGCCAAGCCTGGGACAGGTACACAGATACGCAGTATTTT

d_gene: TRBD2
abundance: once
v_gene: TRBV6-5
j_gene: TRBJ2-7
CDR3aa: CASASSGGTYEQYF
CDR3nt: TGTGCCAGCGCATCTAGCGGGGGGACCTACGAGCAGTACTTC

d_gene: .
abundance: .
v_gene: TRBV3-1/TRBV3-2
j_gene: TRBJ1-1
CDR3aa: CASSQDRRGTFF
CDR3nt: TGTGCCAGCAGCCAAGACAGACGGGGTACTTTCTTT

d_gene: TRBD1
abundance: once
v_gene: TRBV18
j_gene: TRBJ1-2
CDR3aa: CASSPQTGAVNYGYTF
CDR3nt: TGTGCCAGCTCACCCCAGACAGGGGCCGTCAACTATGGCTACACCTTC

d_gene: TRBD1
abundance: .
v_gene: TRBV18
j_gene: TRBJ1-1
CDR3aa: CASSPAIQGGLGNTEAFF
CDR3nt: TGTGCCAGCTCACCAGCGATACAGGGGGGCTTAGGGAACACTGAAGCTTTCTTT

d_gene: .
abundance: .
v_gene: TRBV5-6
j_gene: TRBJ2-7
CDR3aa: CASSSHYEQYF
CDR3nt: TGTGCCAGCAGCTCACACTACGAGCAGTACTTC

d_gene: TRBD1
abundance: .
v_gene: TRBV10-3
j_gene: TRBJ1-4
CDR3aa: CAIRSEGGLNEKLFF
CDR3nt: TGTGCCATCAGGAGCGAAGGGGGCCTTAATGAAAAACTGTTTTTT

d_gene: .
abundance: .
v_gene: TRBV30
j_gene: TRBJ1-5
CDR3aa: CAWSPTGSNQPQHF
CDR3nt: TGTGCCTGGAGTCCCACAGGGAGCAATCAGCCCCAGCATTTT

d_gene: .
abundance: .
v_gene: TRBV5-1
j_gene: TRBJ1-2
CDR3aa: CASSSGQPANYGYTF
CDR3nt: TGCGCCAGCAGCTCAGGACAGCCAGCTAACTATGGCTACACCTTC

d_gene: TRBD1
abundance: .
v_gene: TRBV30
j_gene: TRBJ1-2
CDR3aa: CAWGTGGNDGYTF
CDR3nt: TGTGCCTGGGGGACAGGGGGCAACGATGGCTACACCTTC

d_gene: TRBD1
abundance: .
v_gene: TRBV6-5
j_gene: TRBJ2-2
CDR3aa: CASSRRDRGTGELFF
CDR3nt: TGTGCCAGCAGCCGACGTGACAGGGGCACCGGGGAGCTGTTTTTT

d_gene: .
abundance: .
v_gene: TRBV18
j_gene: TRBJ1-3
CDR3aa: CASSKSLFEDTIYF
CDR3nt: TGTGCCAGCTCAAAATCCTTGTTTGAGGACACCATATATTTT

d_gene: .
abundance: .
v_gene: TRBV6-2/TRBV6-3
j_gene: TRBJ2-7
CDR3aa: CASSWTYGQWSSYEQYF
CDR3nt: TGTGCCAGCAGTTGGACGTACGGACAGTGGAGCTCCTACGAGCAGTACTTC

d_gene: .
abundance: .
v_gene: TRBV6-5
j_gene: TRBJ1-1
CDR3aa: CASRDRGGTEAFF
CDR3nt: TGTGCCAGCAGAGACCGGGGGGGCACTGAAGCTTTCTTT

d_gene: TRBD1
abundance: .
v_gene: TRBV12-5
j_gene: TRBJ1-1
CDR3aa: CASGLTLTGVNTEAFF
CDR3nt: TGTGCTAGTGGTTTGACGTTGACAGGGGTGAACACTGAAGCTTTCTTT

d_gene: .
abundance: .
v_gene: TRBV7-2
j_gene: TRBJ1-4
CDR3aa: CASSLWGEISTNEKLFF
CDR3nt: TGTGCCAGCAGCTTATGGGGAGAGATCTCAACTAATGAAAAACTGTTTTTT

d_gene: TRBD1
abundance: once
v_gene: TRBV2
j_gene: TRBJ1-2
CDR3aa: CASRQGDRGGYTF
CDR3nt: TGTGCCAGCAGACAGGGGGACAGGGGTGGCTACACCTTC

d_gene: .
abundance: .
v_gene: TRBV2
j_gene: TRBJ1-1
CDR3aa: CASSWGRSEAFF
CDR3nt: TGTGCCAGCAGTTGGGGCCGCTCTGAAGCTTTCTTT

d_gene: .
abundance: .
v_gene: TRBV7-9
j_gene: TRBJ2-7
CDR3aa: CASSLGSGEQYF
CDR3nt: TGTGCCAGCAGCTTAGGTTCGGGCGAGCAGTACTTC

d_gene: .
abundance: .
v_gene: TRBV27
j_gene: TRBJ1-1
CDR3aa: CASSPNRDTEAFF
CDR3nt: TGTGCCAGCAGTCCGAACAGGGACACTGAAGCTTTCTTT

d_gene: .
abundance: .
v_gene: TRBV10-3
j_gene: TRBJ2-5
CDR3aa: CAISDTALETQYF
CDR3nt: TGTGCCATCAGTGACACTGCCTTGGAGACCCAGTACTTC

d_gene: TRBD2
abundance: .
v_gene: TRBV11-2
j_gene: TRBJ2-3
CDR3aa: CASSLISGGAVDTQYF
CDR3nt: TGTGCCAGCAGCTTAATAAGCGGGGGGGCGGTAGATACGCAGTATTTT

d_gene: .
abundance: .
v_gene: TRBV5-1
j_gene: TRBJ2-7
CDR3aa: CASSLSTVPYEQYF
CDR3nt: TGCGCCAGCAGCTTGTCGACAGTTCCCTACGAGCAGTACTTC

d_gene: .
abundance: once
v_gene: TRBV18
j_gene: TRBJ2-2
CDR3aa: CASSPQGGTGELFF
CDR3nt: TGTGCCAGCTCACCCCAGGGTGGCACCGGGGAGCTGTTTTTT

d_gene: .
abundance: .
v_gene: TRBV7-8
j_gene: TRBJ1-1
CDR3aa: CASTLNTEAFF
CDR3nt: TGTGCCAGCACCCTCAACACTGAAGCTTTCTTT

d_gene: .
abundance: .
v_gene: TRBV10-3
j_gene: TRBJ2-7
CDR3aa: CATKSEQGTYEQYF
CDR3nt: TGTGCCACCAAGTCCGAACAGGGTACCTACGAGCAGTACTTC

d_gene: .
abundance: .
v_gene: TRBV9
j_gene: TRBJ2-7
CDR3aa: CASSVGGVSNEQYF
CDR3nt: TGTGCCAGCAGCGTAGGGGGGGTGTCCAACGAGCAGTACTTC

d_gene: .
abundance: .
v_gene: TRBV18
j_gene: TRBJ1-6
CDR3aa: CASTRDGDSPLHF
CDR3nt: TGTGCCAGCACGCGGGACGGTGATTCACCCCTCCACTTT

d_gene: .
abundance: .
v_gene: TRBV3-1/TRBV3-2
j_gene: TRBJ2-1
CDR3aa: CASSLTLSSYNEQFF
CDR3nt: TGTGCCAGCAGTTTAACTCTGAGCTCCTACAATGAGCAGTTCTTC

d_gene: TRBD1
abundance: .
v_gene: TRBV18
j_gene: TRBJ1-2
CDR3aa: CASSPDRDRNLVPAF
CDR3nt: TGTGCCAGCTCACCAGACCGGGACAGGAACCTCGTGCCGGCCTTC

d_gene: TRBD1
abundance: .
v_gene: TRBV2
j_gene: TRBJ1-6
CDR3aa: CASSEGTGRNSPLHF
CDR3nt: TGTGCCAGCAGTGAAGGGACAGGGCGTAATTCACCCCTCCACTTT

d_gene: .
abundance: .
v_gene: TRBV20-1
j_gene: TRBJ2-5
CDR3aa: CSASRGGQETQYF
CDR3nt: TGCAGTGCTAGTCGTGGCGGCCAAGAGACCCAGTACTTC

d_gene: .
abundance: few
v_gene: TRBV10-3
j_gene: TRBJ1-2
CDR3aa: CAISGGEGGYTF
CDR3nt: TGTGCCATCAGTGGTGGGGAGGGCGGCTACACCTTC

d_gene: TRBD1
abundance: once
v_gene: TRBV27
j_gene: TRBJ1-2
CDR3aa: CASSFLPGQRNYGYTF
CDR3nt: TGTGCCAGCAGTTTTCTACCGGGACAGAGAAACTATGGCTACACCTTC

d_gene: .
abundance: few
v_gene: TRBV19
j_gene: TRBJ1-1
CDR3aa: CASRRTLSEAFF
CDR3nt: TGTGCCAGTAGACGGACTCTTTCGGAGGCTTTCTTT

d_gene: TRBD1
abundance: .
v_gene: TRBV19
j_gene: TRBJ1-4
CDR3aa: CATPTGDGEKLFF
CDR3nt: TGTGCCACACCGACAGGGGATGGTGAAAAACTGTTTTTT

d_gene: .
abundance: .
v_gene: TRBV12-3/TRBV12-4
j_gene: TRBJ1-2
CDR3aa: CASRQGVSGYTF
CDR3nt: TGTGCCAGCAGACAGGGAGTGAGTGGCTACACCTTC

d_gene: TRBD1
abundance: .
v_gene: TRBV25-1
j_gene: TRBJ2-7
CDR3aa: CASSGRQGTGSYEQYF
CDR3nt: TGTGCCAGCAGTGGTAGACAGGGAACGGGTTCCTACGAGCAGTACTTC

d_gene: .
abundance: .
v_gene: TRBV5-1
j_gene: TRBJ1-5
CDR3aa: CASSLGAGNQPQHF
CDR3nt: TGCGCCAGCAGTTTGGGGGCCGGCAATCAGCCCCAGCATTTT

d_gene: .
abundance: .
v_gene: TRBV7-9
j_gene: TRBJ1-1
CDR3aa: CASSYKDSRGAFF
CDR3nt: TGTGCCAGCAGCTATAAGGACTCCCGTGGGGCTTTCTTT

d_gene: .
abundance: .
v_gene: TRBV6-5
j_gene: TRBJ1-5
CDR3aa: CASSRQASNQPQHF
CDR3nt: TGTGCCAGCAGTCGACAGGCCAGCAATCAGCCCCAGCATTTT

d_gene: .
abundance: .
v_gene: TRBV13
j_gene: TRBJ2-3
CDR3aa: CASSFSGGTDTQYF
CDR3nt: TGTGCCAGCAGCTTCAGCGGAGGCACAGATACGCAGTATTTT

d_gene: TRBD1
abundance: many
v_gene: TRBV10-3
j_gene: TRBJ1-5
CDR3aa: CAISGTGGNQPQHF
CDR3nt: TGTGCCATCAGCGGGACAGGGGGCAATCAGCCCCAGCATTTT

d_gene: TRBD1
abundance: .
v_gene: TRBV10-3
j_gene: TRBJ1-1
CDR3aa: CAISTLGDRGEAFF
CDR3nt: TGTGCCATCTCCACCTTAGGGGACAGGGGTGAAGCTTTCTTT